One sample yielded the 12 T cell receptor beta chains listed below, sequenced in a study of T cell responses to AZD1222 COVID-19 vaccine listed by TCRdb under 2021. The library was built by means of the immunoSEQ multiplex PCR assay. TCRdb's version of the immuneACCESS table is confined to in-frame rearrangements and falls short of the full clone set. An unresolved V gene accounts for under half of the shortfall where checked; the remainder is of unknown origin. The table for this sample lists roughly 100,000 clones; 85% to 95% of them were counted only once. Together, the top ten hold around 4.7% of the sample. The time point tag for this specimen amounts to: baseline before first vaccination. Sequencing was performed on peripheral blood, taken on day 0 of AZD1222 vaccination. All receptors derive from an adult in good health.

This CDR3 reads CASSIGLASNEQFF. In DNA form, the CDR3 reads TGTGCCAGTAGTATCGGACTAGCTTCTAATGAGCAGTTCTTC. The V gene is TRBV19, the J gene TRBJ2-1, with TRBD2 identical over 8 bases. After removal of 3 bases from V and 7 bases from J, the junction contained 5 bases not matched to a gene. The CDR3 length is 14 residues. Germline V CDR1 and CDR2: LNHDA, SQIVND (reference sequence).

The rearrangement joins TRBV2 to TRBJ2-4, with D maybe TRBD2 (5 bases). The CDR3 has 14 residues. V lost 6 bases and J lost 2, with 11 bases in between. Germline-derived CDR1 and CDR2 are SNHLY and FYNNEI. The CDR3 spells CASRIPGSKNIQYF. The CDR3 DNA is TGTGCCAGCAGGATTCCGGGATCCAAAAACATTCAGTACTTC.

This clone was picked up one time. CDR3 sequence: CASGPGGSYNSPLHF. CDR3 DNA: TGTGCCAGCGGTCCGGGGGGCTCCTATAATTCACCCCTCCACTTT. The chain is built from TRBV28 and TRBJ1-6; D might be TRBD1 (5 bases). Trimming pared 8 bases from V and 0 bases from J, leaving 11 bases between. From germline, CDR1 is MDHEN and CDR2 SYDVKM. This CDR3 has 15 residues.

The J gene is TRBJ1-6, the V gene TRBV11-2; 7 bases align to TRBD1. The V gene end was trimmed by 3 bases and the J gene end by 2 bases; junction bases not matched to a gene: 1. The CDR3 totals 15 residues. The germline gives CDR1 SGHAT, CDR2 FQNNGV. The CDR3 DNA reads TGTGCCAGCAGCTTGCAGGGGGCCTATAATTCACCCCTCCACTTT. Residues: CASSLQGAYNSPLHF.

The J gene is TRBJ2-1, the V gene TRBV10-3, with 8 bases aligning to TRBD1. The trim removed 9 bases at V and 4 bases at J, leaving 8 bases unmatched. The CDR3 is 14 amino acids. Per germline, CDR1 ENHRY and CDR2 SYGVKD. The CDR3: CAIRGQGGYNEQFF. The CDR3 DNA reads as TGTGCCATTAGAGGACAGGGAGGATACAATGAGCAGTTCTTC.

This clone was detected once. This chain uses TRBV7-2 with TRBJ2-1, with D perhaps matching TRBD1 or TRBD2 (5 bases each). This CDR3 region has 18 residues. Germline CDR1 SGHTA, CDR2 FQGNSA. Trimming removed 2 bases at V and 0 bases at J, with 17 bases between. The CDR3, as DNA: TGTGCCAGCAGCTTAATCGGGACGTCCCTGAGCTCCTACAATGAGCAGTTCTTC. Its translation is CASSLIGTSLSSYNEQFF.

CDR3 DNA sequence: TGTGCCAGCAGTGTTCCGGGACAGGGGGCGAGAGAGACCCAGTACTTC. It specifies CASSVPGQGARETQYF. This chain uses TRBV25-1 with TRBJ2-5; 12 bases match TRBD1. V gave up 4 bases and J gave up 4 bases; unmatched junction bases: 7. The CDR3 contains 16 residues. In germline, CDR1 is MGHDK, CDR2 SYGVNS.

This clone was seen only once. The chain uses TRBV24-1 and TRBJ1-3; D not resolved. Germline-derived CDR1 and CDR2 are KGHDR and SFDVKD. The ends were cut back, 3 bases at V and 3 bases at J, with 8 bases in the middle. This CDR3 comprises 14 residues. The CDR3 protein is CATSDPTGGNTIYF. CDR3 DNA sequence: TGTGCCACCAGTGATCCCACGGGTGGAAACACCATATATTTT.

The chain employs TRBV5-1 and TRBJ1-2, with 8 nucleotides matching TRBD1. CDR3 length: 14 residues. Looked up from germline, CDR1 is SGHRS and CDR2 is YFSETQ. The junction had 7 bases not matched to a gene; V was cut back by 3 bases and J by 6 bases. CDR3 sequence reads: CASSSRTGRNGYTF. The CDR3 bases are TGCGCCAGCAGCTCTCGGACAGGGCGGAATGGCTACACCTTC.

The gene calls are TRBV3-1 (or the pseudogene TRBV3-2) and TRBJ2-1, with D tentatively TRBD2 (6 bases). The germline V gene encodes CDR1 LGHDT and CDR2 YNNKEL (reference sequence). CDR3 length: 17 residues. Trimming removed 4 bases at V and 12 bases at J, with 28 bases between. CDR3: CASSLPRGSSEGGSQFF. The CDR3, as DNA: TGTGCCAGCAGCCTTCCCCGAGGGAGCTCGGAGGGAGGTTCGCAGTTCTTC.

The chain has TRBV2 and TRBJ2-5; D remains unclear. The V gene lost 6 bases and the J gene lost 1 base, with 3 bases spanning the gap. Germline V gives CDR1 SNHLY, CDR2 FYNNEI. The CDR3 extends over 11 amino acids. DNA of the CDR3: TGTGCCAGCAGGCTCCAAGAGACCCAGTACTTC. Protein sequence: CASRLQETQYF. Full variable domain (rest looked up from reference TRBV2 and TRBJ2-5): EPEVTQTPSHQVTQMGQEVILRCVPISNHLYFYWYRQILGQKVEFLVSFYNNEISEKSEIFDDQFSVERPDGSNFTLKIRSTKLEDSAMYFCASRLQETQYFGPGTRLLVL.

The chain carries TRBV28 and TRBJ1-4; unclear D gene. V lost 8 bases and J 0 bases, leaving 7 bases between the germline ends. Per the germline V gene, CDR1 is MDHEN and CDR2 is SYDVKM. The CDR3 has 13 residues. The CDR3 protein is CASSIPTNEKLFF. In DNA, the CDR3 is TGTGCCAGCTCGATACCAACTAATGAAAAACTGTTTTTT.